This passage covers 6 T cell receptor beta chains from one sample sequenced in a study of blood T cell repertoires in COVID-19. Method: immunoSEQ multiplex PCR; TCRdb's copy keeps in-frame clones and lacks some. This table has 200,000 to 250,000 clones, 88% appearing once. Specimen: peripheral blood. The receptors stem from a woman between 55 and 75 years old with acute or convalescent COVID-19.

Concerning this clone itself: A read error may produce the germline difference seen at one junction end. The chain combines TRBV7-9 with TRBJ2-3, with 8 bases fitting TRBD2. The CDR3 runs 15 residues. Germline V lookup: CDR1 SEHNR, CDR2 FQNEAQ (reference sequence). The CDR3 is CASSASGGGTDTQYF. The DNA for the CDR3 is TGTGCCAGCAGCGCAAGCGGGGGTGGCACGGATACGCAGTATTTT.

The chain recombines TRBV4-2 with TRBJ1-4; a possible D gene is TRBD1 (5 bases). The germline V gene has CDR1 LGHNA and CDR2 YNFKEQ. The CDR3 contains 15 residues. Trimming left V 3 bases short and J 0 bases short, with 8 bases between. The CDR3 DNA reads TGTGCCAGCAGCCAGTACAGGACAACTAATGAAAAACTGTTTTTT. Amino acids: CASSQYRTTNEKLFF.

This chain connects TRBV7-3 to TRBJ2-5, with 8 bases lining up with TRBD1. The CDR3 runs 14 residues. Looked up from germline, CDR1 is SGHTA and CDR2 is FQGTGA. V lost 2 bases and J lost 4; bases outside the gene matches: 3. The CDR3 DNA is TGTGCCAGCAGCTTAGCAGGGGGCGGAGAGACCCAGTACTTC. It encodes CASSLAGGGETQYF.

V is TRBV5-1 and J is TRBJ2-7, with D possibly TRBD1 on 5 matching bases. The CDR3 is 15 amino acids. CDR1 is SGHRS, CDR2 YFSETQ, per germline. V was pared by 8 bases and J by 2 bases, with 20 bases between. The CDR3 region is CASRWGLGETYEQYF. The CDR3 DNA follows: TGCGCCAGTCGCTGGGGCTTGGGCGAGACCTACGAGCAGTACTTC.

The chain employs TRBV19 and TRBJ2-6; 7 bases align to TRBD1. The CDR3 extends over 15 amino acids. The germline V gene has CDR1 LNHDA and CDR2 SQIVND (reference sequence). J gave up 2 bases and V 3 bases, and 1 base lay outside the gene matches. The CDR3 nucleotides read TGTGCCAGTAGTATGGGACAGACTGGGGCCAACGTCCTGACTTTC. Translating gives CASSMGQTGANVLTF.

V is TRBV5-4 and J is TRBJ1-2; 7 positions agree with TRBD1. Germline CDR1 is SGHNT and CDR2 is YYREEE (reference sequence). With 3 bases clipped from V and 3 bases from J, the junction kept 5 bases outside the gene matches. This CDR3 is 14 amino acids long. The CDR3 is CASSSFGQDYGYTF. The CDR3 DNA follows: TGTGCCAGCAGCTCATTTGGACAGGACTATGGCTACACCTTC. The full variable domain, in which reference TRBV5-4 and TRBJ1-2 provide the parts outside the CDR3, is ETGVTQSPTHLIKTRGQQVTLRCSSQSGHNTVSWYQQALGQGPQFIFQYYREEENGRGNFPPRFSGLQFPNYSSELNVNALELDDSALYLCASSSFGQDYGYTFGSGTRLTVV.